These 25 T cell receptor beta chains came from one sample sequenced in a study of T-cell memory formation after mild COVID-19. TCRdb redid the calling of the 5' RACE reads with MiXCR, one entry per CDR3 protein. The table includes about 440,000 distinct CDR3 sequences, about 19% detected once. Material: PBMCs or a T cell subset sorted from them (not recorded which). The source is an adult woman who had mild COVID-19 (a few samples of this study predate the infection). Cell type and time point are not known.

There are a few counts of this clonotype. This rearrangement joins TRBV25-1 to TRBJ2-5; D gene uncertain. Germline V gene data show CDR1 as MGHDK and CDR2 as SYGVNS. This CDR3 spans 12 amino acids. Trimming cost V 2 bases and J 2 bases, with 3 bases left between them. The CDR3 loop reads CASSEPQETQYF. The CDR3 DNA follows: TGTGCCAGCAGTGAACCTCAAGAGACCCAGTACTTC.

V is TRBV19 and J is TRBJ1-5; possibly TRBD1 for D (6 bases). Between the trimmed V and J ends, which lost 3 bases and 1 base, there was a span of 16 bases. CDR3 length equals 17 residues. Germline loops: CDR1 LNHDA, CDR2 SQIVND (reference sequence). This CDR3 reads CASSIWGTGTSNQPQHF. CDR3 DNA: TGTGCCAGTAGTATCTGGGGCACAGGGACAAGCAATCAGCCCCAGCATTTT.

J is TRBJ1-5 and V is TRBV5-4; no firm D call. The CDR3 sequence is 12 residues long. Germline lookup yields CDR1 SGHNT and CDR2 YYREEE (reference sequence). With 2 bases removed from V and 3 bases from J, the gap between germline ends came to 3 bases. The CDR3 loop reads CASSFANQPQHF. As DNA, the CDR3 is TGTGCCAGCAGCTTTGCCAATCAGCCCCAGCATTTT.

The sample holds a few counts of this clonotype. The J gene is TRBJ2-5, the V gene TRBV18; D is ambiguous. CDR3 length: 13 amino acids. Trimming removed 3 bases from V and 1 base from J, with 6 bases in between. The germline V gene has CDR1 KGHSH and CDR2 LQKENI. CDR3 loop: CASSPSRQETQYF. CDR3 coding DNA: TGTGCCAGCTCACCGTCTCGCCAAGAGACCCAGTACTTC.

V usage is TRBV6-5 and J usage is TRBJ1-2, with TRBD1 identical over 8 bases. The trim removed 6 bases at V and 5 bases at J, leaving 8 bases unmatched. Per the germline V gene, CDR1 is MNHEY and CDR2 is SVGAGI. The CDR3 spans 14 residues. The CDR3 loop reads CASRGQGPSYGYTF. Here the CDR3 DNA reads TGTGCCAGCAGAGGACAGGGTCCTTCTTATGGCTACACCTTC.

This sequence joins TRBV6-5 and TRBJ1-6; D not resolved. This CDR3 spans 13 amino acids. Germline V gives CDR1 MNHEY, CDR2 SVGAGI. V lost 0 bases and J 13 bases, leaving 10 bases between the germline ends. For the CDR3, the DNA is TGTGCCAGCAGTTACTCCTCCAGAAGTCCCCTCCACTTT. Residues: CASSYSSRSPLHF.

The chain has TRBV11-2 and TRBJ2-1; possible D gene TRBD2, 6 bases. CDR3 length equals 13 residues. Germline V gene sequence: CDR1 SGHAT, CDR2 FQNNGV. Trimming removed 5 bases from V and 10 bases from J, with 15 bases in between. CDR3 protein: CASSRLAGREQFF. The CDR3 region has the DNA TGTGCCAGCAGCCGCCTGGCGGGACGGGAGCAGTTCTTC.

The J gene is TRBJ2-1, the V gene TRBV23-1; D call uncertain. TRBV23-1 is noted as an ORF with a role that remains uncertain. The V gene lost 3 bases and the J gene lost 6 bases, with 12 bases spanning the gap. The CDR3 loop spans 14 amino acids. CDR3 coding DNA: TGCGCCAGCAGTCATCAGGAGTCCCCCAATGAGCAGTTCTTC. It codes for CASSHQESPNEQFF.

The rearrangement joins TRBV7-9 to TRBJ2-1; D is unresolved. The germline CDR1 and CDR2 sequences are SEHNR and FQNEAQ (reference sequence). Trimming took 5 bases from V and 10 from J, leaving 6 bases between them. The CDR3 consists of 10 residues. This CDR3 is CASSGLEQFF. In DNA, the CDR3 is TGTGCCAGCAGCGGGTTGGAGCAGTTCTTC.

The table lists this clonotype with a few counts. CDR3 sequence reads: CSASRSTGSKVDTQYF. The CDR3 nucleotides are TGCAGTGCTTCCCGCTCGACAGGTTCGAAAGTGGATACGCAGTATTTT. The chain couples TRBV20-1 to TRBJ2-3, with D possibly being TRBD1 (6 bases). CDR3 size: 16 residues. Germline V CDR1 and CDR2: DFQATT, SNEGSKA (reference sequence). The V end lost 5 bases, the J end lost 6 bases, and 24 bases lay between the germline ends.

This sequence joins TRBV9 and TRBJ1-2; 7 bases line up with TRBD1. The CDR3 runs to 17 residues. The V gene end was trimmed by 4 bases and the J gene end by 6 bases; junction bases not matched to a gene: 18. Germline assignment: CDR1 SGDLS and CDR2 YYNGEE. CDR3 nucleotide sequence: TGTGCCAGCAGCTTCCAGACAGGGCGGTCGGGGTTCGATGGCTACACCTTC. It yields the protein CASSFQTGRSGFDGYTF.

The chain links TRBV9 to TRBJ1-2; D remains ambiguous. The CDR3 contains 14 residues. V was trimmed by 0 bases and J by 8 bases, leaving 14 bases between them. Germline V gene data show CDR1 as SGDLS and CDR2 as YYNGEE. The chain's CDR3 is CASSVDPGLRGYTF. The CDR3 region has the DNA TGTGCCAGCAGCGTAGATCCAGGACTGAGGGGCTACACCTTC.

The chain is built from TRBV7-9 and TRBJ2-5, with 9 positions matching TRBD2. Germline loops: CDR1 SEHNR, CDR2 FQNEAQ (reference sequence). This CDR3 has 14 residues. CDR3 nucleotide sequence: TGTGCGAGCGGTTCTAGCGGGGCCCAAGAGACCCAGTACTTC. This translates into CASGSSGAQETQYF.

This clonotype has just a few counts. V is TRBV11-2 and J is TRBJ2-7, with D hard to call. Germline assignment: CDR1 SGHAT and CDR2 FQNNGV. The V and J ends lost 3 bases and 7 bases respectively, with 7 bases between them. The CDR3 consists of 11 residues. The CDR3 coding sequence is TGTGCCAGCAGCTTTCAGGTGGAGCAGTACTTC. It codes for CASSFQVEQYF. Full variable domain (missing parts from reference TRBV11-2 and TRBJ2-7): EAGVAQSPRYKIIEKRQSVAFWCNPISGHATLYWYQQILGQGPKLLIQFQNNGVVDDSQLPKDRFSAERLKGVDSTLKIQPAKLEDSAVYLCASSFQVEQYFGPGTRLTVT.

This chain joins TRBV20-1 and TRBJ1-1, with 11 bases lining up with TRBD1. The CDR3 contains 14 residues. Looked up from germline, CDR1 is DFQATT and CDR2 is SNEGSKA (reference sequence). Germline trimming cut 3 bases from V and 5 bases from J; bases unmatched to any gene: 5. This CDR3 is CSARTGTGGTEAFF. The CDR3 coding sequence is TGCAGTGCTAGGACCGGGACAGGGGGTACTGAAGCTTTCTTT.

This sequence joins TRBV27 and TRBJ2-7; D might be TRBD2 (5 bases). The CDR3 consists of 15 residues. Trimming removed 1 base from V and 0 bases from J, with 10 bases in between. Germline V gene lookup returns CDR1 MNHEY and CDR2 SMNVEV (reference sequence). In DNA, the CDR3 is TGTGCCAGCAGTTTATTCCCGGGAAACTCCTACGAGCAGTACTTC. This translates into CASSLFPGNSYEQYF.

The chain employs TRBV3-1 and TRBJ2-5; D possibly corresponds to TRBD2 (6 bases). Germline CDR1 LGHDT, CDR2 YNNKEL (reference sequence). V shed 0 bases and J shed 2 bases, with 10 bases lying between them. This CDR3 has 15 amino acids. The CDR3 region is CASSQDPRGQETQYF. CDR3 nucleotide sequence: TGTGCCAGCAGCCAAGATCCCCGGGGGCAAGAGACCCAGTACTTC.

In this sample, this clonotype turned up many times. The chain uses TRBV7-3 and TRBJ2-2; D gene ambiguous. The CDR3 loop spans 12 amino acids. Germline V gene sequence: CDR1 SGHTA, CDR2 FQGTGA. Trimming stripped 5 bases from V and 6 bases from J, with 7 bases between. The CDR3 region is CASSPLSGELFF. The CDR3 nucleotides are TGTGCCAGCAGCCCCCTTTCCGGGGAGCTGTTTTTT.

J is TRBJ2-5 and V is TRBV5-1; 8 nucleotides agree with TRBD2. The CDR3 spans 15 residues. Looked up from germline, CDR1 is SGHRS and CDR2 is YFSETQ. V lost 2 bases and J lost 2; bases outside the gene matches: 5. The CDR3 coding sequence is TGCGCCAGCAGCTTAGCGGGGGCCCCTCAAGAGACCCAGTACTTC. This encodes CASSLAGAPQETQYF.

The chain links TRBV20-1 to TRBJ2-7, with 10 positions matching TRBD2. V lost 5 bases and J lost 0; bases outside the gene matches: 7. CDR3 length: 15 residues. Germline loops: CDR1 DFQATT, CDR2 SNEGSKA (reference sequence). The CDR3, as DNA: TGCAGTGCTCAGAAGCCTAGCGGGGGCTCCTACGAGCAGTACTTC. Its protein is CSAQKPSGGSYEQYF.

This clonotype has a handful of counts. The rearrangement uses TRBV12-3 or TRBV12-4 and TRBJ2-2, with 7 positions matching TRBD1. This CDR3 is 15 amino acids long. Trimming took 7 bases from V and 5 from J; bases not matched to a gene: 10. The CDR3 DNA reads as TGTGCCAGCAAGCCCCCAGGGGGACGGACCGGGGAGCTGTTTTTT. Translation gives CASKPPGGRTGELFF.

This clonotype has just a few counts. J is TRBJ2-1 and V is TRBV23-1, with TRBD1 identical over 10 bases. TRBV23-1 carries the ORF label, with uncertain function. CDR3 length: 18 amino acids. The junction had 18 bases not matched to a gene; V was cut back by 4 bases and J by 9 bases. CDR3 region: CASSPHPPGTGDWGEQFF. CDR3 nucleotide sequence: TGCGCCAGCAGTCCCCATCCGCCCGGGACAGGGGACTGGGGTGAGCAGTTCTTC.

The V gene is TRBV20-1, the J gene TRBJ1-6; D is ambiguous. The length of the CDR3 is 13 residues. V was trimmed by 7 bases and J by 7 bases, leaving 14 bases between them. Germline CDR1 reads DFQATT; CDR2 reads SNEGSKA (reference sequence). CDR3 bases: TGCAGTGGTGTGGGAACAGACAATTCACCCCTCCACTTT. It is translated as CSGVGTDNSPLHF.

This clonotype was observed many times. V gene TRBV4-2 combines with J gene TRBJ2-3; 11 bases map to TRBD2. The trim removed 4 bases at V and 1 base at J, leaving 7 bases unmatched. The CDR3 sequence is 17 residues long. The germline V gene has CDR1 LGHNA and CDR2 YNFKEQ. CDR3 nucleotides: TGTGCCAGCAGCCGGGAACTAGCGGGAGATCGCACAGATACGCAGTATTTT. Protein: CASSRELAGDRTDTQYF.

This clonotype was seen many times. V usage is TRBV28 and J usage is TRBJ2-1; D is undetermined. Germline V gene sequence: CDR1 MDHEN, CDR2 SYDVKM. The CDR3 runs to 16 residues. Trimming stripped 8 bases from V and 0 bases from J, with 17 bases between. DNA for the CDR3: TGTGCCAGCGGCCCCCGAAGCACGAGCTCCTACAATGAGCAGTTCTTC. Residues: CASGPRSTSSYNEQFF.